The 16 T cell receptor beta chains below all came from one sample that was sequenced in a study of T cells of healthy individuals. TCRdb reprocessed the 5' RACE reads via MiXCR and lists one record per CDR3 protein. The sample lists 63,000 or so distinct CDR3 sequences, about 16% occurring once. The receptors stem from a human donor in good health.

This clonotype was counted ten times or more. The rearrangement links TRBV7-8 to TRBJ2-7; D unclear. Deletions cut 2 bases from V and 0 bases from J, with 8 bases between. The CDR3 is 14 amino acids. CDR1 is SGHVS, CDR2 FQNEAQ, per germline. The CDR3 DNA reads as TGTGCCAGCAGCTTATTTGCGAACTCCTACGAGCAGTACTTC. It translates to CASSLFANSYEQYF.

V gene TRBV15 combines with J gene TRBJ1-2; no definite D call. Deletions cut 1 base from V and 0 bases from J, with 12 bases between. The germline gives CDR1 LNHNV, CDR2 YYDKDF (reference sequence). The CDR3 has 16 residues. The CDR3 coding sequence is TGTGCCACCAGCAGAGCCCCGGGCGGATCTAACTATGGCTACACCTTC. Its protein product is CATSRAPGGSNYGYTF.

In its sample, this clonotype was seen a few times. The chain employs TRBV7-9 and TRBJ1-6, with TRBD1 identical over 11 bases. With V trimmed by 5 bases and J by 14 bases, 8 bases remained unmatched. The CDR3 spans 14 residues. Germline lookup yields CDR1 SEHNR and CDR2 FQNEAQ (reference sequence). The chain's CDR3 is CASSLGTGGPTLHF. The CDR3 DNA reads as TGTGCCAGCAGCCTCGGGACAGGGGGTCCGACCCTCCACTTT.

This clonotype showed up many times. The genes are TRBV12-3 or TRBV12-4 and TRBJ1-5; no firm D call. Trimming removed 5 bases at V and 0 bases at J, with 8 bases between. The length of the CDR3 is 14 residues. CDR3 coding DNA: TGTGCCAGCAGTCCCCAGTATAGCAATCAGCCCCAGCATTTT. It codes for CASSPQYSNQPQHF.

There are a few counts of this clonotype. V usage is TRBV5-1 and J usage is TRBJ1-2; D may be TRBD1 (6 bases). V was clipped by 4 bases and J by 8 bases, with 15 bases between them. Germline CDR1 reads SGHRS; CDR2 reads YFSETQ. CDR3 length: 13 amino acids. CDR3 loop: CASSTGMGPGYTF. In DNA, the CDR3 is TGCGCCAGCAGCACAGGGATGGGCCCGGGCTACACCTTC. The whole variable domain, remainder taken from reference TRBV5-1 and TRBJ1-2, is KAGVTQTPRYLIKTRGQQVTLSCSPISGHRSVSWYQQTPGQGLQFLFEYFSETQRNKGNFPGRFSGRQFSNSRSEMNVSTLELGDSALYLCASSTGMGPGYTFGSGTRLTVV.

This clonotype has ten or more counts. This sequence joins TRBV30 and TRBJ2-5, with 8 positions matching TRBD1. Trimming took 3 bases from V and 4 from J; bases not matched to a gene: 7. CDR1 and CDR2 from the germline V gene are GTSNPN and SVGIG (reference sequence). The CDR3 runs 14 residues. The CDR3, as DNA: TGTGCCTGGAGAGGGACAGGTGGCAGAGAGACCCAGTACTTC. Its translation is CAWRGTGGRETQYF. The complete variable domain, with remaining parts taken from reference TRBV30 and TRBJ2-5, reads SQTIHQWPATLVQPVGSPLSLECTVEGTSNPNLYWYRQAAGRGLQLLFYSVGIGQISSEVPQNLSASRPQDRQFILSSKKLLLSDSGFYLCAWRGTGGRETQYFGPGTRLLVL.

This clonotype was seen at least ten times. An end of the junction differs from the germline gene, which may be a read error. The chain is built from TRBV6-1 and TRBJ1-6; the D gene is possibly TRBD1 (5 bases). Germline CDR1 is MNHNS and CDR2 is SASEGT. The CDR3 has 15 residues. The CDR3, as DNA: TGTGCCAGCAGCGAACTAAACCGGGGCCGTTCAACCCTCCACTTT. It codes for CASSELNRGRSTLHF.

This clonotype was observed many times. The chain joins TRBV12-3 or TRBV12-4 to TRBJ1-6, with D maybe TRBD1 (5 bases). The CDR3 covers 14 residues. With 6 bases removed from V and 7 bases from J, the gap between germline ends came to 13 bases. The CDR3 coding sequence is TGTGCCAGCAGAAGACAGAGCGTAAATTCACCCCTCCACTTT. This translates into CASRRQSVNSPLHF.

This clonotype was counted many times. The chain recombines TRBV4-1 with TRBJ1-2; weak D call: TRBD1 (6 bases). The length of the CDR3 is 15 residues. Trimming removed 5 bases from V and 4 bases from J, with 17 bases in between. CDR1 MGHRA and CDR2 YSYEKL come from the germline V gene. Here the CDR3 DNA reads TGCGCCAGCAGCGGCTACAGGGATTTTGGCTATGGCTACACCTTC. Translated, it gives CASSGYRDFGYGYTF.

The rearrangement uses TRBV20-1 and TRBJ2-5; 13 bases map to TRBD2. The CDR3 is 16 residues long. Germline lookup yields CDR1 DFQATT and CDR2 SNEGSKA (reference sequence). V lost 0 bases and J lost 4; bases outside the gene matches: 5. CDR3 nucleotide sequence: TGCAGTGCTAGAGACACTAGCGGGAGGGCCGTAGAGACCCAGTACTTC. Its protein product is CSARDTSGRAVETQYF.

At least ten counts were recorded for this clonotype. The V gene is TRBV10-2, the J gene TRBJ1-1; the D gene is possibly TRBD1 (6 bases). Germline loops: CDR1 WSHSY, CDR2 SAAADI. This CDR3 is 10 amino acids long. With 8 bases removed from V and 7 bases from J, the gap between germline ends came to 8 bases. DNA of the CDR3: TGCGCCAGCGGGGACATTGAAGCTTTCTTT. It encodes CASGDIEAFF.

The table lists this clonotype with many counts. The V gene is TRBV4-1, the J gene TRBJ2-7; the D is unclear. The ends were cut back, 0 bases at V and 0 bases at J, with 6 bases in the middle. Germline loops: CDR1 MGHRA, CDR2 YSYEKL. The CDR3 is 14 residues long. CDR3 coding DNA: TGCGCCAGCAGCCAAGAAAGGAGCTCCTACGAGCAGTACTTC. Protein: CASSQERSSYEQYF.

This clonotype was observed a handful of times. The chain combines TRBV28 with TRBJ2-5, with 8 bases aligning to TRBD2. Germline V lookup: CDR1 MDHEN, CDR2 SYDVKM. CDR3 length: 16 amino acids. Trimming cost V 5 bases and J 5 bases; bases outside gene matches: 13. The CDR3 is CASSDPGTRGLETQYF. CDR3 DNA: TGTGCCAGCAGTGACCCCGGGACTAGAGGTTTGGAGACCCAGTACTTC.

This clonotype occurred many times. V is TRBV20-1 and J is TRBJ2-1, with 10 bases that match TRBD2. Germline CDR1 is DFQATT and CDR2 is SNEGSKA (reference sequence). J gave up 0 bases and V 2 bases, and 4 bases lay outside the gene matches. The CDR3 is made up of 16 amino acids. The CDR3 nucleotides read TGCAGTGCTAGAACCCCTAGCGGGAGCTCCTACAATGAGCAGTTCTTC. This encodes CSARTPSGSSYNEQFF.

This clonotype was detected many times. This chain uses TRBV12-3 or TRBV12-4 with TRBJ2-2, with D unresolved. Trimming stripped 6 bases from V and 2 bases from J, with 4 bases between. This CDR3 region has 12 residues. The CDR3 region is CASRSNTGELFF. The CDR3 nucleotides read TGTGCCAGCAGGTCAAACACCGGGGAGCTGTTTTTT.

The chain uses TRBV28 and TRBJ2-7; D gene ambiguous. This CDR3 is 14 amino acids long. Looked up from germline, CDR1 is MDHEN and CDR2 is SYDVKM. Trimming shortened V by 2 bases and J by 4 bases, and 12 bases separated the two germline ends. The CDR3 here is CASSLRAAGYEQYF. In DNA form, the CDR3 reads TGTGCCAGCAGTTTACGGGCAGCTGGTTACGAGCAGTACTTC.